A selection of T cell receptor beta chains follows, all from one sample in a study of CD8 T cells in Susac syndrome. TCRdb processed the immunoSEQ multiplex PCR reads anew with MiXCR; each CDR3 protein has one entry. The sample holds about 300,000 distinct CDR3 sequences; roughly 84% are singletons and the top ten take approximately 0.12%. The material sequenced was CD8+ T cells from PBMCs. These receptor sequences come from a human donor with multiple sclerosis. Both conserved end residues are part of each CDR3.

J | V | CDR3
TRBJ2-2 | TRBV30 | CAWSVLAVNTGELFF
TRBJ2-1 | TRBV28 | CASSTGTEGSYNEQFF
TRBJ2-1 | TRBV27 | CASSLGWANEQFF
TRBJ2-1 | TRBV27 | CASSTSSDEQFF
TRBJ2-1 | TRBV2 | CARVVDKGRLLEQFF
TRBJ2-2 | TRBV30 | CAWSLEAGELFF
TRBJ2-2 | TRBV7-8 | CASSLEDRTGELFF
TRBJ2-7 | TRBV5-4 | CASSGRDRGYEQYF
TRBJ1-5 | TRBV28 | CASSIRRHQPQHF
TRBJ1-4 | TRBV7-9 | CASSLGIGDEKLFF
TRBJ2-1 | TRBV11-2 | CASSLVASFDEQFF
TRBJ2-1 | TRBV27 | CASSPLSGHTTLHEQFF
TRBJ1-4 | TRBV30 | CAWRGQDQDQRKLFF
TRBJ2-1 | TRBV3-1 | CASSQDPYEQFF
TRBJ2-2 | TRBV6-5 | CASSYNGASVGELFF
TRBJ1-4 | TRBV9 | CASSVGANEKLFF
TRBJ2-4 | TRBV9 | CASSPRGQGAAKNIQYF
TRBJ2-7 | TRBV30 | CAWSESGYEQYF
TRBJ2-1 | TRBV13 | CASSTNEELFF
TRBJ2-5 | TRBV19 | CASSTNRDQETQYF
TRBJ2-1 | TRBV29-1 | CSVWAGNEQFF
TRBJ1-1 | TRBV19 | CASSIEPRYGDTEAFF
TRBJ2-7 | TRBV5-5 | CASSLGGGLTGVEQYF
TRBJ2-3 | TRBV29-1 | CSVAMGVTDTQYF
TRBJ1-5 | TRBV24-1 | CATSEPGGNQPQHF
TRBJ2-7 | TRBV9 | CASSAGDSSSYEQYF
TRBJ2-3 | TRBV28 | CASSPGTDAVDTQYF
TRBJ2-2 | TRBV27 | CAGLNTGELFF
TRBJ2-7 | TRBV29-1 | CSVLFRQSYEQYF
TRBJ2-7 | TRBV5-4 | CASSWGTSAGREQYF
TRBJ2-3 | TRBV12-3/TRBV12-4 | CASAGTPVPYTDTQYF
TRBJ1-2 | TRBV14 | CASSQEILTGRNYGYTF
TRBJ1-1 | TRBV28 | CASSRGRAPEAFF
TRBJ2-5 | TRBV28 | CASSLGLAGTEETQYF
TRBJ2-2 | TRBV14 | CASSQQRGTGELFF
TRBJ2-1 | TRBV9 | CASSPSEGSYNEQFF